The clone carrying this T cell receptor (beta chain) came up once. The data derive from a study of blood T cell repertoires in COVID-19. Study context: The cDNA or gDNA used as material had been derived from T cells, B-cell-depleted T cells, or PBMCs.

The assay was immunoSEQ multiplex PCR, and TCRdb's table has in-frame clones only and misses some. The sample contains roughly 97,000 clones, 70% to 85% of which appear only once. With 1 base removed from V and 3 bases from J, the gap between germline ends came to 12 bases. Germline V CDR1 and CDR2: MGHRA, YSYEKL. The CDR3 extends over 15 amino acids. The rearrangement uses TRBV4-1 and TRBJ2-5; D gene unclear. Material for sequencing was peripheral blood. The TCR sequence derives from a man in his 70s with acute or convalescent COVID-19. Here the CDR3 DNA reads TGCGCCAGCAGCCAAGTATCGTCACGGGAAGAGACCCAGTACTTC. Amino acids: CASSQVSSREETQYF.